The sequence of this TCR beta chain was determined in a study of T cells in Graves' hyperthyroidism and ophthalmopathy. Not enrolled were patients with uncontrolled infection, other autoimmune disease, pregnancy or lactation. Diagnostic assessment was based on clinical symptoms, serum thyroxine and TRAb, thyroid ultrasound and orbital computed tomography. Fresh peripheral blood, about 9.6 ml, yielded the PBMCs. Study results and caveats: A model of 13 V-J features distinguished ophthalmopathy from stable hyperthyroidism.

This clonotype was seen at least ten times. Antigen: not known. RNA transcripts served as the template for amplifying TCR beta CDR3 regions. The TCR CDR3 was amplified in a first-round RT-PCR using the HTBI primer set. One entry per CDR3 protein, called by TCRdb with MiXCR from the multiplex PCR reads. The table has hundreds of thousands of distinct CDR3 sequences, more than 15% seen once. The CDR3 totals 16 residues. The ends were cut back, 6 bases at V and 1 base at J, with 18 bases in the middle. The clonotype was recovered from a young woman with Graves' hyperthyroidism. Sequenced input: blood. The chain couples TRBV12-3 or TRBV12-4 to TRBJ1-1; the D gene is possibly TRBD1 (6 bases). CDR3 sequence: CASSYKMSGANTEAFF. The CDR3 coding sequence is TGTGCCAGCAGCTATAAAATGTCAGGGGCGAACACTGAAGCTTTCTTT.